The 32 T cell receptor beta chains below were found in one sample sequenced in a study of identical twins. TCRdb itself ran the 5' RACE reads through MiXCR, one entry per CDR3 protein. The sample has hundreds of thousands of distinct CDR3 sequences; around 20% are singletons. This same sample was also part of a study on T cells expressing NK-cell markers.

Sequenced sample: PBMCs. Receptors were obtained from a woman younger than 30 in good health.

The chain joins TRBV24-1 to TRBJ2-5; 11 bases match TRBD2. The CDR3 length is 17 residues. Trimming cost V 9 bases and J 0 bases; bases outside gene matches: 11. Germline V gene sequence: CDR1 KGHDR, CDR2 SFDVKD. DNA for the CDR3: TGTGCCACCCTGCGACTAGCGGGGCGACGATACCAAGAGACCCAGTACTTC. It encodes CATLRLAGRRYQETQYF.

This chain links TRBV5-6 with TRBJ2-1; no definite D call. Trimming pared 0 bases from V and 1 base from J, leaving 11 bases between. CDR1 is SGHDT, CDR2 YYEEEE, per germline. This CDR3 comprises 16 residues. This CDR3 reads CASSLARSRSYNEQFF. The CDR3, as DNA: TGTGCCAGCAGCTTGGCCCGCTCCCGATCCTACAATGAGCAGTTCTTC.

A few counts support this clonotype. The genes are TRBV6-1 and TRBJ1-1; no firm D call. The CDR3 covers 13 residues. Germline CDR1 reads MNHNS; CDR2 reads SASEGT. V lost 6 bases, J lost 6 bases, and 14 bases lay in between. The chain's CDR3 is CASRSGPTAEAFF. Here the CDR3 DNA reads TGTGCCAGCAGATCCGGACCAACAGCTGAAGCTTTCTTT.

The chain has TRBV6-5 and TRBJ2-7; 7 bases agree with TRBD1. The CDR3 totals 15 residues. Germline lookup yields CDR1 MNHEY and CDR2 SVGAGI. J gave up 2 bases and V 2 bases, and 6 bases lay outside the gene matches. DNA of the CDR3: TGTGCCAGCAGTTACACCGGGACAGCTACCTACGAGCAGTACTTC. Its translation: CASSYTGTATYEQYF.

This clonotype was counted a few times. The rearrangement links TRBV24-1 to TRBJ1-2; D call uncertain. The CDR3 is 13 amino acids. The germline V and J ends were trimmed by 7 bases and 8 bases, with 16 bases remaining between them. Germline CDR1 and CDR2: KGHDR and SFDVKD. Here the CDR3 DNA reads TGTGCCACCAGCCACGGGGAGAGTGGGGGCTACACCTTC. It yields the protein CATSHGESGGYTF.

The rearrangement joins TRBV9 to TRBJ2-1, with 7 bases aligning to TRBD2. The CDR3 is 15 amino acids. Trimming at V came to 6 bases and at J to 3 bases, leaving 9 bases not matched to a gene. Per the germline V gene, CDR1 is SGDLS and CDR2 is YYNGEE. CDR3 DNA: TGTGCCAGCACCCCGATGGGGGGGAGCTACAATGAGCAGTTCTTC. Its protein product is CASTPMGGSYNEQFF.

Only a few counts were recorded for this clonotype. This rearrangement joins TRBV7-2 to TRBJ2-5; maybe TRBD1 (6 bases). V was shortened by 5 bases and J by 2 bases, with 15 bases between the two germline ends. CDR3 length: 15 amino acids. Germline V gives CDR1 SGHTA, CDR2 FQGNSA. The CDR3 protein is CASSITGTPQETQYF. CDR3 nucleotides: TGTGCCAGCAGCATTACCGGGACACCACAAGAGACCCAGTACTTC.

In this sample, this clonotype turned up a few times. The chain recombines TRBV5-6 with TRBJ2-2; D is ambiguous. With 4 bases removed from V and 1 base from J, the gap between germline ends came to 14 bases. The CDR3 totals 16 residues. Per the germline V gene, CDR1 is SGHDT and CDR2 is YYEEEE. The CDR3 here is CASSGRPGLNTGELFF. Written as DNA, the CDR3 is TGTGCCAGCAGCGGTAGACCCGGATTGAACACCGGGGAGCTGTTTTTT.

This clonotype was seen repeatedly, ten times or more. V usage is TRBV20-1 and J usage is TRBJ2-3; 12 bases agree with TRBD2. Trimming removed 6 bases from V and 0 bases from J; junction bases left unmatched: 1. Germline values: CDR1 DFQATT, CDR2 SNEGSKA (reference sequence). The CDR3 runs to 14 residues. The DNA for the CDR3 is TGCAGTGCCGGGACTAGCGGGAGCACAGATACGCAGTATTTT. It yields the protein CSAGTSGSTDTQYF.

This chain uses TRBV7-9 with TRBJ2-5; 12 bases agree with TRBD1. The CDR3 contains 16 residues. Germline V gives CDR1 SEHNR, CDR2 FQNEAQ (reference sequence). V lost 0 bases and J lost 5; bases outside the gene matches: 4. CDR3 nucleotide sequence: TGTGCCAGCAGCTTAGCCGGGACAGGGGGCATCGAGACCCAGTACTTC. Its protein is CASSLAGTGGIETQYF.

This clonotype was observed a handful of times. The chain employs TRBV12-3 or TRBV12-4 and TRBJ2-7; TRBD1 aligns across 10 bases. The CDR3 covers 14 residues. Losses at the gene ends were 9 bases for V and 5 bases for J; bases not matched to a gene: 10. CDR3: CASSRQGAGDEQYF. The CDR3 DNA follows: TGTGCCAGTTCCCGACAGGGGGCTGGGGACGAGCAGTACTTC.

This clonotype was observed once. The gene calls are TRBV7-2 and TRBJ2-7; 8 bases match TRBD1. This CDR3 is built from 15 residues. Per the germline V gene, CDR1 is SGHTA and CDR2 is FQGNSA. The V and J ends lost 1 base and 3 bases, in that order; junction bases with no gene match: 5. CDR3 nucleotide sequence: TGTGCCAGCAGCTTAGTCAGGACAGGGAACTACGAGCAGTACTTC. It encodes CASSLVRTGNYEQYF.

The CDR3 DNA follows: TGCAGTGCTAGAGCCACAACTCTCCGGGACAGGGGCTACGAGCAGTACTTC. Encoded protein: CSARATTLRDRGYEQYF. This rearrangement joins TRBV20-1 to TRBJ2-7, with TRBD1 identical over 10 bases. After removal of 1 base from V and 3 bases from J, the junction contained 12 bases not matched to a gene. Germline V gives CDR1 DFQATT, CDR2 SNEGSKA (reference sequence). There are 17 residues in the CDR3.

This clonotype was detected many times. V and J are TRBV6-7 and TRBJ2-3; D may match TRBD1 or TRBD2 (5 bases each). TRBV6-7 is annotated as an ORF whose role is uncertain. V was cut by 0 bases and J by 5 bases, with 15 bases left in between. The CDR3 extends over 16 amino acids. For the CDR3, the DNA is TGTGCCAGCAGTTACTCGGAAGTGAGGGGTGGAGATACGCAGTATTTT. Translating gives CASSYSEVRGGDTQYF.

This clonotype came up a few times. V and J are TRBV7-2 and TRBJ2-3; perhaps D is TRBD1 or TRBD2 (5 bases each). Germline V gene data show CDR1 as SGHTA and CDR2 as FQGNSA. V dropped 1 base and J dropped 2 bases, with 7 bases sitting between them. The CDR3 is 14 residues long. CDR3 region: CASSLVGTTDTQYF. For the CDR3, the DNA is TGTGCCAGCAGCTTAGTGGGGACCACAGATACGCAGTATTTT.

The chain links TRBV13 to TRBJ2-1; D unclear. This CDR3 has 13 amino acids. Germline V gene data show CDR1 as PRHDT and CDR2 as FYEKMQ (reference sequence). The V gene lost 4 bases and the J gene lost 6 bases, with 10 bases spanning the gap. The DNA of the CDR3 is TGTGCCAGCAGCTCCCGGGCCGTCAATGAGCAGTTCTTC. Its protein is CASSSRAVNEQFF.

This clonotype turned up a few times. The genes are TRBV15 and TRBJ2-1, with a possible D match to TRBD1 (5 bases). CDR1 is LNHNV and CDR2 is YYDKDF in the germline V gene (reference sequence). Between the trimmed V and J ends, which lost 6 bases and 2 bases, there was a span of 11 bases. CDR3 length: 14 residues. The CDR3 bases are TGTGCCACCAGTGGGGCGCCGGCCTACAATGAGCAGTTCTTC. Encoded protein: CATSGAPAYNEQFF.

The J gene is TRBJ2-7, the V gene TRBV7-2, with D uncertain. Between the trimmed V and J ends, which lost 1 base and 4 bases, there was a span of 8 bases. Germline CDR1 reads SGHTA; CDR2 reads FQGNSA. The length of the CDR3 is 13 residues. The CDR3 coding sequence is TGTGCCAGCAGCTTAGATGAGACATACGAGCAGTACTTC. Amino acid sequence: CASSLDETYEQYF.

This clonotype was observed a handful of times. This chain links TRBV4-3 with TRBJ2-1, with D tentatively TRBD2 (6 bases). The CDR3 runs to 15 residues. V shed 1 base and J shed 5 bases, with 12 bases lying between them. Germline CDR1 is LGHNA and CDR2 is YSLEER. Here the CDR3 reads CASSQVVWEDNEQFF. In DNA form, the CDR3 reads TGCGCCAGCAGCCAAGTGGTGTGGGAGGACAATGAGCAGTTCTTC.

The gene calls are TRBV5-1 and TRBJ1-5; TRBD1 agrees at 7 bases. This CDR3 has 14 residues. Germline CDR1 reads SGHRS; CDR2 reads YFSETQ. With V trimmed by 7 bases and J by 2 bases, 6 bases remained unmatched. The CDR3 DNA reads as TGCGCCAGCGCGCTCGGACAGGGCAATCAGCCCCAGCATTTT. This codes for CASALGQGNQPQHF.

The sample holds many counts of this clonotype. This rearrangement joins TRBV7-2 to TRBJ2-7, with D possibly being TRBD1 or TRBD2 (7 bases each). V lost 4 bases and J 3 bases, leaving 16 bases between the germline ends. CDR3 length equals 15 residues. The germline V gene encodes CDR1 SGHTA and CDR2 FQGNSA. This chain's CDR3 is CASSSRGGVNYEQYF. The CDR3 DNA reads as TGTGCCAGCAGCTCCAGGGGGGGGGTGAACTACGAGCAGTACTTC.

The gene calls are TRBV5-1 and TRBJ2-1; unclear D gene. V lost 2 bases and J lost 2, with 8 bases in between. Germline V gene data show CDR1 as SGHRS and CDR2 as YFSETQ. The CDR3 runs 14 residues. CDR3 residues: CASSLLSTYNEQFF. CDR3 in DNA: TGCGCCAGCAGCTTATTAAGTACCTACAATGAGCAGTTCTTC.

The rearrangement uses TRBV3-1 and TRBJ2-1; D perhaps matches TRBD2 (5 bases). Germline CDR1 LGHDT, CDR2 YNNKEL (reference sequence). With 3 bases removed from V and 5 bases from J, the gap between germline ends came to 17 bases. There are 16 residues in the CDR3. CDR3 bases: TGTGCCAGCAGCCATACCCCGAGGACTGTTCACAATGAGCAGTTCTTC. Translating it yields CASSHTPRTVHNEQFF.

This sequence joins TRBV10-3 and TRBJ1-2; no firm D call. The V gene lost 5 bases and the J gene lost 4 bases, with 8 bases spanning the gap. Germline loops: CDR1 ENHRY, CDR2 SYGVKD. CDR3 size: 12 residues. Here the CDR3 reads CAISSEGYGYTF. The CDR3 nucleotides read TGTGCCATCAGTTCGGAGGGCTATGGCTACACCTTC.

This clonotype was counted only a few times. This chain uses TRBV18 with TRBJ1-5, with D tentatively TRBD1 (5 bases). CDR1 is KGHSH and CDR2 is LQKENI in the germline V gene. The germline V and J ends were trimmed by 2 bases and 2 bases, with 7 bases remaining between them. The length of the CDR3 is 14 residues. CDR3 loop: CASSPWGGNQPQHF. In DNA form, the CDR3 reads TGTGCCAGCTCACCATGGGGGGGCAATCAGCCCCAGCATTTT.

The gene calls are TRBV12-3 or TRBV12-4 and TRBJ1-2, with a tentative D call TRBD1 (5 bases). The CDR3 is 16 residues long. Trimming cost V 7 bases and J 1 base, with 19 bases left between them. The CDR3 sequence is CASTPVRGTVNYGYTF. CDR3 in DNA: TGTGCCAGCACCCCCGTTAGGGGCACAGTTAACTATGGCTACACCTTC.

The rearrangement links TRBV12-3 or TRBV12-4 to TRBJ2-5; tentatively, D is TRBD2 (6 bases). This CDR3 has 13 amino acids. V dropped 8 bases and J dropped 4 bases, with 14 bases sitting between them. CDR3 loop: CASQWGEGETQYF. The CDR3 DNA sequence: TGTGCCAGCCAATGGGGGGAAGGAGAGACCCAGTACTTC.

Here the CDR3 DNA reads TGTGCCAGCAGCCTAGGGTATGCGAACACCGGGGAGCTGTTTTTT. It specifies CASSLGYANTGELFF. The chain uses TRBV7-2 and TRBJ2-2; D is unresolved. V was cut by 5 bases and J by 0 bases, with 10 bases left in between. The CDR3 has 15 residues. CDR1 and CDR2 (germline): SGHTA, FQGNSA.

This clonotype was observed a few times. J is TRBJ1-2 and V is TRBV12-3 or TRBV12-4; unclear D gene. This CDR3 contains 13 residues. V was trimmed by 2 bases and J by 4 bases, leaving 8 bases between them. The CDR3 is CASSLILRYGYTF. For the CDR3, the DNA is TGTGCCAGCAGTTTAATCCTCCGCTATGGCTACACCTTC.

The V gene is TRBV20-1, the J gene TRBJ2-3; 12 nucleotides line up with TRBD2. V gave up 6 bases and J gave up 0 bases; unmatched junction bases: 13. The CDR3 totals 18 residues. Germline CDR1 reads DFQATT; CDR2 reads SNEGSKA (reference sequence). CDR3 coding DNA: TGCAGTGCGCCCCCGGGGGTGACTAGCGGGGGTAGCACAGATACGCAGTATTTT. Its protein product is CSAPPGVTSGGSTDTQYF.

There are a few counts of this clonotype. The V and J genes are TRBV12-3 or TRBV12-4 and TRBJ1-1; D is possibly TRBD1 (6 bases). The length of the CDR3 is 14 residues. Trimming removed 5 bases at V and 5 bases at J, with 15 bases between. The CDR3 loop reads CASSGTGRRTEAFF. CDR3 nucleotides: TGTGCCAGCAGTGGTACAGGGCGTCGGACTGAAGCTTTCTTT.

In its sample, this clonotype was seen many times. This rearrangement joins TRBV9 to TRBJ2-1, with TRBD1 identical over 7 bases. The germline CDR1 and CDR2 sequences are SGDLS and YYNGEE. The CDR3 is 15 amino acids. V was clipped by 0 bases and J by 2 bases; unmatched bases: 2. DNA of the CDR3: TGTGCCAGCAGCGTAGGACAGGGCCCCTACAATGAGCAGTTCTTC. It translates to CASSVGQGPYNEQFF.